The entry below describes one T cell receptor beta chain. Produced via immunoSEQ multiplex PCR; TCRdb's table is partial and in-frame only. The sample contains around 81,000 clones, 70% to 90% of which appear only once. This sample was taken from a study of technical replicates of blood from a handful of donors. This CDR3 comprises 17 residues. Trimming pared 2 bases from V and 2 bases from J, leaving 19 bases between. Germline V lookup: CDR1 LNHDA, CDR2 SQIVND (reference sequence). This clonotype was sampled from a human donor in good health. Some clones in this sample may be carry-over from other donors' samples. The chain carries TRBV19 and TRBJ2-7, with TRBD2 as a possible D gene (6 bases). Specimen: PBMCs. CDR3 region: CASSIKTGNSGTYEQYF. CDR3 sequence (DNA): TGTGCCAGTAGTATAAAAACAGGAAATAGCGGTACCTACGAGCAGTACTTC.